This TCR beta chain was sequenced during a study of neurological immune-mediated disorders. This clonotype was counted many times. Its antigen is unknown. TCRdb passed the 5' RACE reads through MiXCR, listing each CDR3 protein once. Of under 60,000 distinct CDR3 sequences in the sample, approximately 10% were seen once. V lost 1 base and J lost 3; bases outside the gene matches: 8. Germline-derived CDR1 and CDR2 are SGHAT and FQNNGV. The CDR3 covers 17 residues. Unsorted libraries were prepared from 2 million PBMCs that had been stored at -80 C. General study findings and limits: In HTLV-1-associated myelopathy, TCR clonal expansion was greatest, and in multiple sclerosis it was least, below healthy controls.

This receptor was identified in a middle-aged woman with HTLV-1-associated myelopathy (HAM/TSP). The rearrangement uses TRBV11-2 and TRBJ1-5; 8 bases map to TRBD1. Sequencing used PBMCs. The CDR3 DNA sequence: TGTGCCAGCAGCTTAGTGGGTGGACAGGGATACAATCAGCCCCAGCATTTT. This gives the protein CASSLVGGQGYNQPQHF. Variable domain in full (rest from reference TRBV11-2 and TRBJ1-5): EAGVAQSPRYKIIEKRQSVAFWCNPISGHATLYWYQQILGQGPKLLIQFQNNGVVDDSQLPKDRFSAERLKGVDSTLKIQPAKLEDSAVYLCASSLVGGQGYNQPQHFGDGTRLSIL.